This TCR beta chain is drawn from a study of blood T cells in healthy people across ages. General study results and limits: TCR beta diversity was tightly associated with the proportion of naive T cells.

The CDR3 runs 15 residues. Germline loops: CDR1 MGHDK, CDR2 SYGVNS. It was with a sample-barcoded 5' primer and a J-beta primer mix that a second PCR of roughly 7 to 12 cycles was run. MiXCR, applied by TCRdb to the 5' RACE reads, yields one record per CDR3 protein. The table has 1.2 million to 1.5 million distinct CDR3 sequences, around two fifths seen once; the top ten hold approximately 7.9%. A note on this clonotype: Its target is unknown.

This chain uses TRBV25-1 with TRBJ2-1; 10 positions agree with TRBD2. TRBJ2-7 explains the end of the DNA better; the J call may be wrong. The TCR was taken from a woman aged 18-29 years in good health. The specimen was blood. The CDR3 nucleotides are TGTGCCAGCAGGGGACTAGCGAGTTCCTACAATGAGCAGTACTTC. It codes for CASRGLASSYNEQYF.